This T cell receptor (beta chain) was captured by sequencing in a study of T-cell reconstitution after alpha-beta-depleted transplantation in children. Regarding the study as a whole: It was reported that alpha-beta T cells came from several hundred expanded graft clones (about two months after transplant). Where some patients showed high TCRbeta diversity at day 60, it came from recipient T cells and thymic progenitors that had survived. T-cell counts and diversity at one year post-transplant came mainly from newly produced T cells.

This CDR3 contains 14 residues. Germline V CDR1 and CDR2: DFQATT, SNEGSKA (reference sequence). Between the trimmed V and J ends, which lost 1 base and 4 bases, there was a span of 11 bases. The table lists this clonotype with a few counts. Its matching antigen is unknown. A library of TCRbeta sequences, prepared with unique molecular identifiers, was generated. A single record per CDR3 protein comes from TCRdb applying MiXCR to the PCR reads. The table lists hundreds of thousands of distinct CDR3 sequences, approximately 13% of them singletons. The receptor's source is a male patient under 18 who had a stem cell transplant for acute myeloid leukemia, so the T cells may come from the graft donor. This chain joins TRBV20-1 and TRBJ1-5; D is undetermined. The sequenced sample was PBMCs, mostly from graft donor cells, obtained 360 days after TCRalphabeta/CD19-depleted stem cell transplant. The chain's CDR3 is CSARGGSYNQPQHF. In DNA form, the CDR3 reads TGCAGTGCTAGAGGAGGGTCCTATAATCAGCCCCAGCATTTT.